Sequencing of this T cell receptor beta chain was carried out in a study of breast tumors, draining lymph nodes, adjacent tissues. The CDR3 has 14 amino acids. The germline CDR1 and CDR2 sequences are LGHDT and YNNKEL (reference sequence). The junction had 9 bases not matched to a gene; V was cut back by 4 bases and J by 6 bases. Axillary draining lymph nodes of breast cancer patients supplied the node samples. In its sample, this clonotype was seen many times. TCRdb fed the multiplex PCR reads into MiXCR, producing one record per CDR3 protein. The profile shows about 100,000 distinct CDR3 sequences, 21% of them singletons.

This chain links TRBV3-1 with TRBJ2-7, with 7 bases aligning to TRBD2. Sequencing was done on a sample of axillary lymph node tissue. The receptor's source is a female donor with breast cancer. Some clones in this sample may be carry-over from other donors' samples. CDR3 DNA: TGTGCCAGCAGCCCGGGCGCGACGGGGGGCGAGCAGTACTTC. This sequence encodes CASSPGATGGEQYF.